This T cell receptor beta chain originates from a study of identical twins. MiXCR was run by TCRdb on the 5' RACE reads, yielding one entry per CDR3 protein. This table has 450,000 or so distinct CDR3 sequences, roughly 24% appearing once. Only healthy Caucasians were included as donors. About this clonotype: What it binds is unknown.

The study's findings and limits: Twins shared beta out-of-frame sequences in excess, but this excess was weaker.

The V gene end was trimmed by 9 bases and the J gene end by 2 bases; junction bases not matched to a gene: 5. CDR1 is SNHLY and CDR2 is FYNNEI in the germline V gene. This CDR3 region has 13 residues. These data were also reused for a study on T cells expressing NK-cell markers. That source adds: The leading position in the CD3+CD56-NKG2C+ fraction of a handful of donors also went to these clonotypes. Clarity on HCMV specificity was lacking for the expanded NKG2C+ T cell clones.

The source material was CD4+ T cells sorted from blood. This TCR was sampled from a woman aged 18-29 years in good health. This chain uses TRBV2 with TRBJ2-3; TRBD1 agrees at 7 bases. The CDR3 region is CARNRGVTDTQYF. Here the CDR3 DNA reads TGTGCCAGGAACAGGGGTGTCACAGATACGCAGTATTTT.